This T cell receptor (beta chain) was sequenced during a study of OX40 agonist ivuxolimab in advanced cancers. Study at large: Ivuxolimab, an antibody acting as an agonist of OX40 (CD134), was used to treat patients. Earlier anti-PD-1, anti-PD-L1 or anti-CTLA-4 therapy was permitted; less than 50% had received some. Study results and caveats: CD8+ T cells showed, on average, more clonal expansion than CD4+ cells.

CDR3 length: 14 amino acids. The germline CDR1 and CDR2 sequences are SGHTA and FQGNSA. V shed 0 bases and J shed 8 bases, with 13 bases lying between them. Blood sampling took place at baseline, cycle 4 day 1, and cycle 7 day 1. This clone occurred once. Its antigen is undetermined. The table came from immunoSEQ multiplex PCR; TCRdb's copy has only in-frame clones and leaves some out. The sample contains under 85,000 clones, 88% of which appear only once. This sample comprised CD4+ or CD8+ T cells sorted from blood, obtained in a trial of the OX40 agonist ivuxolimab. This sequence originates from an adult with an advanced solid tumor such as melanoma, head and neck, liver or kidney cancer. The genes are TRBV7-2 and TRBJ1-2, with D possibly being TRBD1 (5 bases). This CDR3 is CASSLASPGLGYTF. CDR3 DNA sequence: TGTGCCAGCAGCTTAGCTTCTCCGGGGCTAGGCTACACCTTC.